This T cell receptor (beta chain) was captured by sequencing in a study of shared clonotypes between healthy human individuals. General study points: Represented diversity (both genetic and exposure-history) was limited by the small number of donors. Larger estimated richness was generally recorded for naive subsets relative to memory subsets.

Method: immunoSEQ multiplex PCR; TCRdb's copy keeps in-frame clones and lacks some. This sample has roughly 2.5 million clones, with approximately 92% found just once. The CDR3 has 14 residues. V lost 3 bases and J 1 base, leaving 10 bases between the germline ends. Germline V gene sequence: CDR1 MNHEY, CDR2 SMNVEV (reference sequence). On this clone itself: Its matching antigen is unknown.

Sequencing input: naive CD4+ T cells sorted from blood. This sample's subset: CD45RA+ positively selected. J is TRBJ2-7 and V is TRBV27; TRBD2 is a possible D gene (6 bases). The receptor's source is a man between 18 and 29 years old in good health. The chain's CDR3 is CASSFYGGSYEQYF. The CDR3 coding sequence is TGTGCCAGCAGTTTTTACGGAGGGTCCTACGAGCAGTACTTC.